Following are 28 T cell receptor beta chains from one sample sequenced in a study of read filtering for tumor transcriptome and immune sequencing (TCRdb year 2020). Sequencing relied on an Illumina HiSeq 4000. TCR libraries were built from roughly 440 ng RNA with the Immunoverse kit, using molecular barcoded adaptors covering alpha/delta and beta/gamma chains. TCRdb reanalyzed the raw reads on its own, using fastp at Q25 for trimming and MiXCR for clone calling, and kept in-frame beta chains. Under each unique CDR3 protein, matching rows form one entry showing the most common genes and DNA. Within this sample are tens of thousands of distinct CDR3 sequences, with roughly 18% of them counted one time only. Jointly, the top ten make up about 11% of the sample. The sequencing input was a population of CD138-negative cells sorted from bone marrow. In light of the paper, this sample's cell subset or site label describes: bone marrow mononuclear cells depleted of CD138+ plasma/myeloma cells by negative magnetic selection. These receptors all stem from a donor at least 40 years old with multiple myeloma.

This clonotype was recorded many times. The chain links TRBV10-3 to TRBJ2-5, with 8 bases matching TRBD1. The CDR3 has 13 residues. Germline CDR1 and CDR2: ENHRY and SYGVKD. Trimming removed 10 bases from V and 1 base from J; junction bases left unmatched: 5. This CDR3 is CASRQGIQETQYF. The DNA for the CDR3 is TGTGCCAGCCGACAGGGGATCCAAGAGACCCAGTACTTC.

This clonotype was found many times. V usage is TRBV7-9 and J usage is TRBJ2-5; 11 bases align to TRBD2. The CDR3 is made up of 15 amino acids. Germline CDR1 is SEHNR and CDR2 is FQNEAQ (reference sequence). The J segment lost 5 bases and the V segment lost 5 bases, leaving 7 bases of the junction unmatched. CDR3 in amino acids: CASSLPTSGAETQYF. CDR3 sequence (DNA): TGTGCCAGCAGCCTCCCGACTAGCGGGGCGGAGACCCAGTACTTC.

This clonotype was recorded at least ten times. Here the CDR3 reads CASSRAGVLYNEQFF. CDR3 in DNA: TGTGCCAGCAGCCGGGCTGGGGTTCTGTACAATGAGCAGTTCTTC. The chain employs TRBV11-2 and TRBJ2-1; D remains ambiguous. This CDR3 spans 15 amino acids. CDR1 and CDR2 (germline): SGHAT, FQNNGV. Trimming left V 5 bases short and J 4 bases short, with 15 bases between.

This clonotype was seen repeatedly, ten times or more. In DNA form, the CDR3 reads TGTGCCAGCAGCCTTGTGGCGAACTTGTTCTACAATGAGCAGTTCTTC. It translates to CASSLVANLFYNEQFF. The chain carries TRBV14 and TRBJ2-1, with unresolved D. Trimming pared 4 bases from V and 3 bases from J, leaving 16 bases between. The CDR3 extends over 16 amino acids. Germline CDR1 reads SGHDN; CDR2 reads FVKESK.

The sample holds many counts of this clonotype. This CDR3 reads CSGSDFPKNNEQFF. In nucleotides, the CDR3 is TGCAGTGGGTCGGATTTCCCAAAGAACAATGAGCAGTTCTTC. The chain combines TRBV20-1 with TRBJ2-1; D not certain. V was pared by 7 bases and J by 5 bases, with 18 bases between. The CDR3 is 14 amino acids. The germline V gene has CDR1 DFQATT and CDR2 SNEGSKA (reference sequence).

This clonotype was recorded many times. The V call is TRBV28, the J call TRBJ2-1; TRBD2 matches 15 bases. Germline V gives CDR1 MDHEN, CDR2 SYDVKM. The V and J ends lost 4 bases and 7 bases, in that order; junction bases with no gene match: 11. The CDR3 runs to 18 residues. DNA for the CDR3: TGTGCCAGCAGTTCGAGGACTAGCGGGAGGGCTAAATTGAATGAGCAGTTCTTC. Translating gives CASSSRTSGRAKLNEQFF.

Note on this clonotype: The junction departs from germline at one end; a sequencing error may be responsible. The chain couples TRBV5-4 to TRBJ2-2; maybe TRBD2 (5 bases). Germline V gene lookup returns CDR1 SGHNT and CDR2 YYREEE (reference sequence). CDR3 length equals 13 residues. The CDR3 nucleotides read TGTGCCAGCAGCTGGGAATACACCGGGGAGCTGTCTTTT. Translated, it gives CASSWEYTGELSF.

Many counts were recorded for this clonotype. V is TRBV6-1 and J is TRBJ2-2, with a possible D match to TRBD1 (6 bases). Germline lookup yields CDR1 MNHNS and CDR2 SASEGT. V shed 1 base and J shed 6 bases, with 6 bases lying between them. CDR3 length equals 13 residues. This CDR3 is CASSEDRAGELFF. The CDR3 DNA is TGTGCCAGCAGTGAAGACAGGGCCGGGGAGCTGTTTTTT.

The genes are TRBV7-2 and TRBJ1-3; 7 bases fit TRBD1. There are 16 residues in the CDR3. Unmatched junction bases numbered 4, after V lost 2 bases and J lost 0 bases. Germline V gene lookup returns CDR1 SGHTA and CDR2 FQGNSA. DNA of the CDR3: TGTGCCAGCAGCTTATATGGGACAGACTCTGGAAACACCATATATTTT. Amino acids: CASSLYGTDSGNTIYF.

The table lists this clonotype with many counts. The rearrangement links TRBV5-1 to TRBJ1-3; D is ambiguous. The CDR3 length is 15 residues. Germline V lookup: CDR1 SGHRS, CDR2 YFSETQ. Trimming removed 0 bases from V and 0 bases from J, with 7 bases in between. CDR3 DNA: TGCGCCAGCAGCTTGGATAGATACTCTGGAAACACCATATATTTT. Translated, it gives CASSLDRYSGNTIYF. The complete variable domain, with remaining parts taken from reference TRBV5-1 and TRBJ1-3, reads KAGVTQTPRYLIKTRGQQVTLSCSPISGHRSVSWYQQTPGQGLQFLFEYFSETQRNKGNFPGRFSGRQFSNSRSEMNVSTLELGDSALYLCASSLDRYSGNTIYFGEGSWLTVV.

This clonotype was seen at least ten times. This rearrangement joins TRBV6-2 or TRBV6-3 to TRBJ2-3; 7 nucleotides agree with TRBD2. Germline lookup yields CDR1 MNHEY and CDR2 SVGEGT. Trimming cost V 7 bases and J 4 bases; bases outside gene matches: 11. This CDR3 has 15 residues. In DNA form, the CDR3 reads TGTGCCAGCACCAAGGCGGCGGGAGTGGCAGATACGCAGTATTTT. It translates to CASTKAAGVADTQYF.

A remark on this clonotype: This clone may be a read error of a much larger clone one base away. In nucleotides, the CDR3 is TGCGGTGCTAGAGGCTACGGGTTAGCGGGGGAAACCTACAATGAGCAGTTCTTC. This sequence encodes CGARGYGLAGETYNEQFF. The chain joins TRBV20-1 to TRBJ2-1; 9 bases map to TRBD2. CDR1 is DFQATT, CDR2 SNEGSKA, per germline (reference sequence). The CDR3 spans 18 residues.

This clonotype was picked up a small number of times. J is TRBJ2-5 and V is TRBV11-2; TRBD1 matches at 9 bases. V trimming: 1 base; J trimming: 5 bases; junction bases outside the gene matches: 5. From germline, CDR1 is SGHAT and CDR2 FQNNGV. CDR3 length: 15 residues. CDR3 bases: TGTGCCAGCAGCTTAGGGGGGACAGGGCGGGAGACCCAGTACTTC. It translates to CASSLGGTGRETQYF.

This clonotype was found many times. This sequence joins TRBV20-1 and TRBJ2-7, with D perhaps given as TRBD1 or TRBD2 (6 bases each). CDR3 length: 15 residues. V lost 2 bases to trimming and J lost 2 bases, with 16 bases between them. Germline-derived CDR1 and CDR2 are DFQATT and SNEGSKA (reference sequence). CDR3 loop: CSARSGAQSTYEQYF. CDR3 nucleotide sequence: TGCAGTGCTAGATCGGGGGCGCAATCTACCTACGAGCAGTACTTC.

This clonotype was recorded many times. The chain combines TRBV30 with TRBJ2-7; D not resolved. The CDR3 sequence is 12 residues long. The germline gives CDR1 GTSNPN, CDR2 SVGIG (reference sequence). With 3 bases removed from V and 7 bases from J, the gap between germline ends came to 13 bases. The CDR3 region is CAWSHPLGEQYF. In DNA form, the CDR3 reads TGTGCCTGGAGCCACCCCCTTGGGGAGCAGTACTTC. Based on the CDR3 plus reference TRBV30 and TRBJ2-7, the full variable domain is SQTIHQWPATLVQPVGSPLSLECTVEGTSNPNLYWYRQAAGRGLQLLFYSVGIGQISSEVPQNLSASRPQDRQFILSSKKLLLSDSGFYLCAWSHPLGEQYFGPGTRLTVT.

This clonotype showed up just once. The gene calls are TRBV12-3 or TRBV12-4 and TRBJ2-7; possible D gene TRBD1, 6 bases. Trimming took 8 bases from V and 3 from J, leaving 17 bases between them. This CDR3 region has 14 residues. CDR3 region: CASGCWTEFYEQYF. The CDR3 DNA reads TGTGCCAGCGGTTGCTGGACAGAATTCTACGAGCAGTACTTC.

There are many counts of this clonotype. The gene calls are TRBV30 and TRBJ2-1, with 11 bases lining up with TRBD2. V gave up 1 base and J gave up 16 bases; unmatched junction bases: 9. Germline V gives CDR1 GTSNPN, CDR2 SVGIG (reference sequence). The CDR3 loop spans 13 amino acids. The CDR3 DNA sequence: TGTGCCTGGAGTGCATTAACTAGCGGGAGATTTTTCTTC. Translating gives CAWSALTSGRFFF.

This clonotype was picked up many times. The V and J genes are TRBV12-3 or TRBV12-4 and TRBJ2-5; 11 nucleotides line up with TRBD2. V gave up 3 bases and J gave up 2 bases; unmatched junction bases: 5. This CDR3 is 16 amino acids long. The CDR3, as DNA: TGTGCCAGCAGTTTTAGACTAGCGGGACCTCAAGAGACCCAGTACTTC. Its translation is CASSFRLAGPQETQYF.

The sample holds many counts of this clonotype. The CDR3 DNA is TGTGCCAGCAGTTTAGTACGACAGGGGGTGAGGGAGCAGTACTTC. Its protein product is CASSLVRQGVREQYF. The V gene is TRBV28, the J gene TRBJ2-7, with 9 bases matching TRBD1. The CDR3 is 15 residues long. Per germline, CDR1 MDHEN and CDR2 SYDVKM. The V gene end was trimmed by 2 bases and the J gene end by 7 bases; junction bases not matched to a gene: 9.

This clonotype was counted at least ten times. The chain has TRBV20-1 and TRBJ2-3; the match to TRBD2 covers 10 bases. The CDR3 is 13 amino acids. Germline V gene lookup returns CDR1 DFQATT and CDR2 SNEGSKA (reference sequence). With 6 bases clipped from V and 8 bases from J, the junction kept 8 bases outside the gene matches. CDR3 nucleotide sequence: TGCAGTGCACCGGGACTAGCGTCTTCTACGCAGTATTTT. The encoded protein is CSAPGLASSTQYF.

The table lists this clonotype with many counts. V usage is TRBV4-1 and J usage is TRBJ2-2; weak D call: TRBD2 (5 bases). This CDR3 contains 17 residues. The germline V gene encodes CDR1 MGHRA and CDR2 YSYEKL. V was pared by 0 bases and J by 0 bases, with 11 bases between. The CDR3 DNA reads TGCGCCAGCAGCCAAGATAGCGACTCCGCGAACACCGGGGAGCTGTTTTTT. Amino acids: CASSQDSDSANTGELFF.

Note on this clonotype: The junction departs from the called germline gene at one end, perhaps through a read error. The V and J genes are TRBV7-2 and TRBJ2-1; 8 bases agree with TRBD1. Germline CDR1 SGHTA, CDR2 FQGNSA. This CDR3 has 16 amino acids. In DNA form, the CDR3 reads TGTGCCAGCAGGAGCTTGACAGGGGCCACCTACAGTGAGCAGTTCTTC. Translating it yields CASRSLTGATYSEQFF.

The rearrangement joins TRBV4-1 to TRBJ2-7; the match to TRBD1 covers 9 bases. The CDR3 consists of 15 residues. Trimming took 0 bases from V and 4 from J; bases not matched to a gene: 4. CDR1 and CDR2 from the germline V gene are MGHRA and YSYEKL. The CDR3: CASSQERQGVYEQYF. CDR3 in DNA: TGCGCCAGCAGCCAAGAGCGACAGGGGGTATACGAGCAGTACTTC.

Notes on this clonotype: One end of the junction fails to match germline, which may point to a read error. The chain uses TRBV28 and TRBJ1-1; the D is unclear. The CDR3 totals 13 residues. CDR1 is MDHEN and CDR2 is SYDVKM in the germline V gene. CDR3 coding DNA: TGTGCCAGCAGAACTACTGGCAGGTTCTCAGCTTCCTTT. Translated: CASRTTGRFSASF.

By proportion, this clonotype is medium-sized. This sequence joins TRBV4-1 and TRBJ2-1, with 8 bases lining up with TRBD2. The CDR3 spans 15 residues. V trimming: 2 bases; J trimming: 3 bases; junction bases outside the gene matches: 3. The germline V gene encodes CDR1 MGHRA and CDR2 YSYEKL. The CDR3 reads CASSQMGLVYNEQFF. The CDR3 bases are TGCGCCAGCAGCCAAATGGGACTAGTCTACAATGAGCAGTTCTTC.

In the case of this clonotype: A much larger clone sits a single nucleotide away, making a read error possible. The chain links TRBV7-8 to TRBJ2-7, with unresolved D. The CDR3 is made up of 13 amino acids. Per germline, CDR1 SGHVS and CDR2 FQNEAQ. This CDR3 is CTSSLDKSYEQYF. DNA of the CDR3: TGTACCAGCAGCTTAGACAAGTCCTACGAGCAGTACTTC.

This clonotype was found many times. The chain's CDR3 is CASRTDTQYF. The CDR3 DNA reads TGTGCCAGCAGGACAGATACGCAGTATTTT. The V call is TRBV7-9, the J call TRBJ2-3; D is ambiguous. V was trimmed by 6 bases and J by 3 bases, leaving 1 base between them. The CDR3 length is 10 residues. Germline V CDR1 and CDR2: SEHNR, FQNEAQ (reference sequence).

This clonotype was recorded many times. V is TRBV29-1 and J is TRBJ2-7; 7 nucleotides line up with TRBD2. The CDR3 sequence is 14 residues long. CDR1 and CDR2 from the germline V gene are SQVTM and ANQGSEA. The V segment lost 4 bases and the J segment 0 bases; nucleotides outside the gene matches: 6. The chain's CDR3 is CSVGISGGSYEQYF. The CDR3 nucleotides read TGCAGCGTTGGAATTTCGGGGGGCTCCTACGAGCAGTACTTC.